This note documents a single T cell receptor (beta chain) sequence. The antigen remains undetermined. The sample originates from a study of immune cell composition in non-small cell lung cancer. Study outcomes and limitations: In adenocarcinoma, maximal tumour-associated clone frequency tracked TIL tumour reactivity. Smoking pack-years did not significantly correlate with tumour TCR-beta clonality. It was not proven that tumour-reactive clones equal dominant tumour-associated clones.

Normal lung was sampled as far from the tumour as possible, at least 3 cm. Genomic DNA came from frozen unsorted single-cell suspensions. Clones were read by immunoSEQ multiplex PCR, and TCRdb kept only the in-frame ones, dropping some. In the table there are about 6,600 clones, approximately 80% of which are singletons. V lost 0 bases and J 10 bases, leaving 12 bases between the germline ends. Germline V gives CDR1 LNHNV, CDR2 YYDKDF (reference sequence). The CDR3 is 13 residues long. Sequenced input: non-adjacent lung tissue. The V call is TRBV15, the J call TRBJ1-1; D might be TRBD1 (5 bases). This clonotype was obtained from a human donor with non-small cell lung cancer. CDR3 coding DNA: TGTGCCACCAGCAGAGATCCCTCCGGGGGAGCTTTCTTT. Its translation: CATSRDPSGGAFF. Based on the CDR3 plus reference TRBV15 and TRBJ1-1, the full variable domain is DAMVIQNPRYQVTQFGKPVTLSCSQTLNHNVMYWYQQKSSQAPKLLFHYYDKDFNNEADTPDNFQSRRPNTSFCFLDIRSPGLGDTAMYLCATSRDPSGGAFFGQGTRLTVV.